The rows below give T cell receptor beta chains drawn from one sample of a study of cytomegalovirus exposure and HLA in healthy donors. The method was immunoSEQ multiplex PCR; TCRdb's version includes in-frame clones alone and lacks a portion of them. The sample has around 220,000 clones; 65% to 90% are singletons. What was sequenced was PBMCs. The receptors originated from a girl aged 10 to 17 in good health and CMV-seronegative. Each CDR3 is given with its conserved first and last residue. D genes are given only for firm matches. Expanded clones get a size class; other rows say once, few or many, or leave the size out.

TRBV9,TRBJ1-6,NA,NA,CASSARATYNSPLHF,TGTGCCAGCAGCGCGAGGGCCACCTATAATTCACCCCTCCACTTT
TRBV30,TRBJ1-1,once,TRBD1,CAWSGTGRGRTEAFF,TGTGCCTGGAGTGGGACAGGGAGGGGTCGCACTGAAGCTTTCTTT
TRBV25-1,TRBJ1-1,once,NA,CASRPRGYYTEAFF,TGTGCCAGCAGACCCAGGGGCTACTACACTGAAGCTTTCTTT
TRBV5-1,TRBJ1-1,NA,NA,CASKGPQNGVEAFF,TGCGCCAGCAAAGGCCCACAAAACGGGGTAGAAGCTTTCTTT
TRBV7-9,TRBJ2-5,NA,NA,CASSPARQYQETQYF,TGTGCCAGCAGCCCCGCCAGACAGTACCAAGAGACCCAGTACTTC
TRBV6-5,TRBJ2-7,NA,TRBD1,CASTSDRTYEQYF,TGTGCCAGCACTTCGGACAGGACCTACGAGCAGTACTTC
TRBV5-4,TRBJ1-1,NA,NA,CASSNGGDRNTEAFF,TGTGCCAGCAGTAATGGAGGGGATCGGAACACTGAAGCTTTCTTT
TRBV28,TRBJ1-5,NA,NA,CASSIPVQPQHF,TGTGCCAGCAGTATCCCTGTCCAGCCCCAGCATTTT
TRBV7-8,TRBJ2-1,NA,TRBD2,CASSLVSRGSYNEQFF,TGTGCCAGCAGCTTAGTTTCGCGGGGGAGTTACAATGAGCAGTTCTTC
TRBV2,TRBJ2-7,once,NA,CASSEAIYYEQYF,TGTGCCAGCAGTGAAGCAATTTACTACGAGCAGTACTTC
TRBV20-1,TRBJ2-1,NA,NA,CSARANEQFF,TGCAGTGCTAGAGCGAATGAGCAGTTCTTC
TRBV16,TRBJ1-1,NA,NA,CASSPDIAIKNTEAFF,TGTGCCAGCAGCCCAGATATAGCCATTAAGAACACTGAAGCTTTCTTT
TRBV2,TRBJ1-3,once,NA,CASKGQGLSGNTIYF,TGTGCCAGCAAAGGGCAGGGTCTCTCTGGAAACACCATATATTTT
TRBV6-1,TRBJ1-4,once,TRBD1,CASRPGQGSEKLFF,TGTGCCAGCAGGCCCGGACAGGGATCCGAAAAACTGTTTTTT
TRBV5-5,TRBJ1-2,NA,NA,CASSSQGKHGYTF,TGTGCCAGCAGCTCGCAGGGAAAGCATGGCTACACCTTC
TRBV9,TRBJ1-2,NA,NA,CASSVDPQNYGYTF,TGTGCCAGCAGCGTAGACCCACAGAACTATGGCTACACCTTC
TRBV4-2,TRBJ2-2,NA,NA,CASSLRSVSDNTGELFF,TGTGCCAGCAGCCTACGATCTGTAAGCGATAACACCGGGGAGCTGTTTTTT
TRBV5-1,TRBJ1-1,NA,TRBD1,CASSSTGDRNTEAFF,TGCGCCAGCAGCTCCACAGGGGATCGAAACACTGAAGCTTTCTTT
TRBV9,TRBJ2-3,NA,TRBD2,CASSVSVAGSTDTQYF,TGTGCCAGCAGCGTAAGTGTAGCGGGTAGCACAGATACGCAGTATTTT
TRBV6-1,TRBJ2-1,NA,TRBD1,CASSAIRQGRSYNEQFF,TGTGCCAGCAGTGCCATTCGACAGGGGAGGTCCTACAATGAGCAGTTCTTC
TRBV14,TRBJ2-3,NA,TRBD2,CASSQEGTRRGLYTDTQYF,TGTGCCAGCAGCCAAGAAGGGACTAGGAGGGGATTGTACACAGATACGCAGTATTTT
TRBV5-1,TRBJ2-2,NA,TRBD2,CASGRLAGAGTGELFF,TGCGCCAGCGGCCGACTAGCGGGAGCGGGTACGGGGGAGCTGTTTTTT
TRBV15,TRBJ2-1,NA,TRBD2,CATSSRSGGQYNEQFF,TGTGCCACCAGCTCCCGGAGCGGGGGTCAGTACAATGAGCAGTTCTTC
TRBV2,TRBJ1-5,once,NA,CASKPDQGNQPQHF,TGTGCCAGTAAGCCCGACCAGGGCAATCAGCCCCAGCATTTT
TRBV12-5,TRBJ2-7,few,NA,CASGRDWYEQYF,TGTGCTAGTGGCCGAGATTGGTACGAGCAGTACTTC
TRBV7-2,TRBJ2-7,NA,TRBD2,CASSLDGTTPREQYF,TGTGCCAGCAGCTTAGACGGGACTACTCCCAGGGAGCAGTACTTC
TRBV2,TRBJ2-2,NA,TRBD1,CASSLTGTGNTGELFF,TGTGCCAGCAGTTTAACCGGGACAGGGAACACCGGGGAGCTGTTTTTT
TRBV11-2,TRBJ2-1,NA,TRBD2,CASSSRLAGGSNEQFF,TGTGCCAGCAGCTCACGTCTAGCGGGAGGGAGTAATGAGCAGTTCTTC
TRBV6-6,TRBJ1-2,NA,NA,CASSYELYGYTF,TGTGCCAGCAGTTACGAGCTATATGGCTACACCTTC
TRBV6-1,TRBJ2-1,NA,TRBD2,CASSKGLAAANEQFF,TGTGCCAGCAGTAAGGGACTAGCAGCTGCCAATGAGCAGTTCTTC
TRBV27,TRBJ2-1,NA,TRBD2,CASKATSGANYNEQFF,TGTGCCAGCAAAGCGACTAGCGGAGCCAACTACAATGAGCAGTTCTTC
TRBV6-1,TRBJ1-1,NA,NA,CASSEPRQKHTEAFF,TGTGCCAGCAGTGAACCGCGACAGAAGCACACTGAAGCTTTCTTT
TRBV28,TRBJ2-7,NA,TRBD1,CASSQPGQGTYEQYF,TGTGCCAGCAGTCAACCGGGACAGGGAACCTACGAGCAGTACTTC
TRBV7-9,TRBJ2-5,NA,TRBD2,CASSLAGGSQETQYF,TGTGCCAGCAGCTTAGCGGGGGGGTCCCAAGAGACCCAGTACTTC
TRBV5-4,TRBJ2-7,NA,NA,CAEPESPYEQYF,TGTGCCGAGCCCGAGTCACCTTACGAGCAGTACTTC
TRBV4-3,TRBJ2-5,few,TRBD2,CASSQERGGQETQYF,TGCGCCAGCAGCCAAGAGCGGGGGGGCCAAGAGACCCAGTACTTC
TRBV7-2,TRBJ2-1,once,NA,CASSASLGRNEQFF,TGTGCCAGCAGCGCCTCGCTGGGCCGGAATGAGCAGTTCTTC
TRBV19,TRBJ2-7,NA,TRBD1,CASSAFTGAYEQYF,TGTGCCAGTAGTGCCTTCACAGGGGCCTACGAGCAGTACTTC
TRBV6-6,TRBJ1-5,few,TRBD1,CASWGQGNQPQHF,TGTGCCAGCTGGGGACAGGGAAATCAGCCCCAGCATTTT
TRBV5-6,TRBJ2-7,NA,TRBD1,CASSVLDRAYEQYF,TGTGCCAGCAGCGTACTAGACAGGGCCTACGAGCAGTACTTC
TRBV28,TRBJ1-6,NA,TRBD1,CASSPLTGEGSGSPLHF,TGTGCCAGCAGTCCACTGACAGGGGAGGGCTCCGGTTCACCCCTCCACTTT
TRBV28,TRBJ2-5,NA,NA,CASSSPTGSETQYF,TGTGCCAGCAGTTCCCCGACAGGTTCGGAGACCCAGTACTTC
TRBV5-6,TRBJ2-3,NA,NA,CASSLGVAALDTQYF,TGTGCCAGCAGCTTGGGAGTAGCGGCCCTGGATACGCAGTATTTT
TRBV20-1,TRBJ1-2,NA,NA,CSAAQYGYTF,TGCAGTGCTGCACAGTATGGCTACACCTTC
TRBV6-1,TRBJ2-1,NA,NA,CASTETGKGGEQFF,TGTGCCAGCACTGAAACAGGGAAGGGTGGTGAGCAGTTCTTC
TRBV15,TRBJ1-1,NA,NA,CATSRDLGLGEAFF,TGTGCCACCAGCAGAGATCTGGGCCTTGGTGAAGCTTTCTTT
TRBV30,TRBJ1-2,NA,NA,CAWSELGRNYGYTF,TGTGCCTGGAGTGAATTAGGGAGAAACTATGGCTACACCTTC
TRBV10-2,TRBJ1-5,NA,NA,CASSESEVSFNQPQHF,TGCGCCAGCAGTGAGTCGGAGGTCTCGTTCAATCAGCCCCAGCATTTT
TRBV7-3,TRBJ1-1,NA,NA,CASSLGGGAGTEAFF,TGTGCCAGCAGCTTAGGAGGGGGGGCGGGGACTGAAGCTTTCTTT
TRBV5-1,TRBJ2-2,few,NA,CASSSLAGELFF,TGCGCCAGCAGCTCGTTAGCCGGGGAGCTGTTTTTT
TRBV4-1,TRBJ2-3,NA,NA,CASSQVGTDTQYF,TGCGCCAGCAGCCAAGTCGGGACAGATACGCAGTATTTT
TRBV19,TRBJ1-5,NA,TRBD1,CASSVSGTGSNQPQHF,TGTGCCAGTAGTGTTTCCGGGACAGGGTCCAATCAGCCCCAGCATTTT
TRBV7-2,TRBJ2-3,NA,TRBD2,CASSLRGGGGTDTQYF,TGTGCCAGCAGCTTGAGGGGCGGGGGGGGCACAGATACGCAGTATTTT
TRBV19,TRBJ2-3,NA,NA,CASSILPSGSVTDTQYF,TGTGCCAGTAGTATATTGCCCTCAGGGTCGGTAACAGATACGCAGTATTTT